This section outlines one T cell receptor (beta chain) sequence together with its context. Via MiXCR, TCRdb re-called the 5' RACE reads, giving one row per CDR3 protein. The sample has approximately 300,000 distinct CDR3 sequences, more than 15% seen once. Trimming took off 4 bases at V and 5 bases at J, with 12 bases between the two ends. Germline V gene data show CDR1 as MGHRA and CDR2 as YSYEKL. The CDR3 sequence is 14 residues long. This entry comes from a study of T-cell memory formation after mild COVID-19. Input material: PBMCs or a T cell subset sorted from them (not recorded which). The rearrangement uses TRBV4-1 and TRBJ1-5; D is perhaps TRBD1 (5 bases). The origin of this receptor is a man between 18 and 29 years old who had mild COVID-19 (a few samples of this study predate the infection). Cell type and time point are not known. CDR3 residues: CASSPTDSYQPQHF. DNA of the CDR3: TGCGCCAGCAGCCCTACCGACAGTTATCAGCCCCAGCATTTT.